The present T cell receptor beta chain was sequenced within a study of blood T cell repertoires in COVID-19. Study details: Collection of acute and convalescent COVID-19 samples took place in the United States, Italy and Spain.

As originally analysed: Scientists estimated how many nucleated cells there were by amplifying reference gene primers. The assay was immunoSEQ multiplex PCR, and TCRdb's table has in-frame clones only and misses some. That table is the source of V, J and clone size, and D and trimming were worked out from the DNA. The sample gives around 53,000 clones, 65% to 85% of which show up once; roughly a sixth is in the top ten. V lost 5 bases, J lost 0 bases, and 3 bases stayed unmatched. The CDR3 runs to 15 residues. CDR1 and CDR2 from the germline V gene are MNHEY and SVGEGT. Sequencing used peripheral blood. The chain joins TRBV6-2 or TRBV6-3 to TRBJ1-5; 8 bases align to TRBD1. This receptor was obtained from a man between 65 and 85 years old with active COVID-19. Written as DNA, the CDR3 is TGTGCCAGCAGTCCCCAGGGGGCTAGCAATCAGCCCCAGCATTTT. Translated, it gives CASSPQGASNQPQHF.